This is a list of T cell receptor beta chains from one sample in a study of Ad26.COV2.S vaccination and SARS-CoV-2 variants. The protocol was immunoSEQ multiplex PCR, while the TCRdb copy is restricted to in-frame clones and leaves out a portion. Among about 440,000 clones listed, about nine tenths were seen once. The sample was peripheral blood, taken in a trial of Ad26.COV2.S vaccine versus placebo. The receptor source for this set is a person between 18 and 59 years old who received the Ad26.COV2.S COVID-19 vaccine or a placebo. Each CDR3 is given with its conserved first and last residue.

TRBV2 13 CASKSASGYEQYF
TRBV3-1/TRBV3-2 12 CASSSTGTKQYF
TRBV11-1 13 CASSLSGGPGYTF
TRBV6-1 13 CASSEYPGTEAFF
TRBV7-8 17 CASSLGLAGEWGNEQFF
TRBV11-2 14 CASSLSIGTGELFF
TRBV5-4 15 CASSASETGIRGYTF
TRBV15 16 CATSSVTGVGSGELFF
TRBV11-2 15 CASSFGPLASYEQYF
TRBV5-4 15 CASSLELAGGTEQYF
TRBV7-9 18 CASSMPGGRTYYYNEQFF
TRBV7-9 12 CASGPRTDTQYF
TRBV13 13 CASSRDGPYGYTF
TRBV6-5 15 CASSPWSVTSYEQYF
TRBV7-2 15 CASSAVAGGYNEQFF
TRBV6-5 14 CASRGMGPHQPQHF
TRBV28 14 CASGRTVNTGELFF
TRBV2 13 CASSEKGNTEAFF
TRBV27 16 CASSFTGTGYPYEQYF
TRBV9 16 CASSVGGSAIPYEQYF
TRBV7-9 14 CASSSGQLNYGYTF
TRBV7-2 13 CASSLAWTDTQYF
TRBV10-3 14 CAISESRDFPEAFF
TRBV28 17 CASSFSGSTGTEDEQYF
TRBV24-1 14 CATSDSRGAETQYF
TRBV14 14 CASSPGLASYEQYF
TRBV28 18 CASSPLPHRGLAKNIQYF
TRBV7-2 15 CASSLGGMGTDGYTF
TRBV2 17 CASSEGTVLSGANVLTF
TRBV6-2/TRBV6-3 15 CASSLPGLASYEQYF
TRBV19 14 CASSAPGQGGEQYF
TRBV2 14 CASRRTPMTYEQYF
TRBV27 16 CASSPWDRSSYNEQFF
TRBV5-1 17 CASSLYGTGGYTGELFF